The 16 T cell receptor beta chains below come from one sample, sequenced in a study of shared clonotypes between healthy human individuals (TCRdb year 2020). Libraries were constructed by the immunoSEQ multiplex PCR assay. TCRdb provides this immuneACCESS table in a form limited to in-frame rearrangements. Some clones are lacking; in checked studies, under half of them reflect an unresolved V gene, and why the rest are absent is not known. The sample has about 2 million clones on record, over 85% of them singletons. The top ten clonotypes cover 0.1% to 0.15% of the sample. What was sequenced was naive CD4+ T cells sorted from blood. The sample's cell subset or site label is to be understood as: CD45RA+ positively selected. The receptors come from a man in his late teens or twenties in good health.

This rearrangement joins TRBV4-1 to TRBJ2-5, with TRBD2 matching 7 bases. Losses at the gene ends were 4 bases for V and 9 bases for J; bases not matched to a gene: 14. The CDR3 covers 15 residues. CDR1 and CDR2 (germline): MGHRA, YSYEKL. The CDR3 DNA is TGCGCCAGCAGCCGCGGGGGAGCCCGTCCCGACTCCCAGTACTTC. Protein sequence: CASSRGGARPDSQYF.

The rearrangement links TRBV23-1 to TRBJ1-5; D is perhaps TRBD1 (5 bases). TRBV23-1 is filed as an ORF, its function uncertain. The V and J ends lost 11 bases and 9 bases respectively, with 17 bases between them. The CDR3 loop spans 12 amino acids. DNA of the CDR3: TGCGCCTCAAGAGGGGCGGCATCGCCCCAGCATTTT. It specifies CASRGAASPQHF.

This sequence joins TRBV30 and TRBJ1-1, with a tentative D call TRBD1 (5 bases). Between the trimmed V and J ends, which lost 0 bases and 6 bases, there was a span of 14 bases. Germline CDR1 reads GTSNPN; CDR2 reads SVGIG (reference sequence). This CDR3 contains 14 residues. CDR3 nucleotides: TGTGCCTGGAGTGTATTAACTGGGACCGCTGAAGCTTTCTTT. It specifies CAWSVLTGTAEAFF.

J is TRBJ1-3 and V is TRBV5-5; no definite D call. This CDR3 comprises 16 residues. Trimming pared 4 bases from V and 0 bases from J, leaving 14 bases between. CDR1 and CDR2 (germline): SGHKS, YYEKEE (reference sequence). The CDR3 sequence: CASSGVKEDSGNTIYF. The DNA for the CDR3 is TGTGCCAGCAGCGGGGTTAAAGAGGACTCTGGAAACACCATATATTTT.

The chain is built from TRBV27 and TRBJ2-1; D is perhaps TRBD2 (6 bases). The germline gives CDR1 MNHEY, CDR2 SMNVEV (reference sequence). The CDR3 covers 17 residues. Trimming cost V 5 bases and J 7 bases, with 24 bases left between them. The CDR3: CASSRLTGTRERNEQFF. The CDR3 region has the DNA TGTGCCAGCAGTAGACTTACCGGGACGCGGGAACGGAATGAGCAGTTCTTC.

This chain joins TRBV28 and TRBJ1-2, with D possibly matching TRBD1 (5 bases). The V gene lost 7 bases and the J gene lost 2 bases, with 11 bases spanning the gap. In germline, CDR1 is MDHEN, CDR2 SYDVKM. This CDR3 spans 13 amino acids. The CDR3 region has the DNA TGTGCCAGCAAGGACAATCGGAACTATGGCTACACCTTC. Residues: CASKDNRNYGYTF.

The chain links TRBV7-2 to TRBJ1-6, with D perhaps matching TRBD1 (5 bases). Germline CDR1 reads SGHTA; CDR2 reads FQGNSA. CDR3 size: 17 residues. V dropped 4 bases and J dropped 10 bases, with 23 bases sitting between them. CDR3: CASSSRSRDGLKSPLHF. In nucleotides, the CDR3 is TGTGCCAGCAGCTCCCGAAGCCGGGACGGCTTAAAATCACCCCTCCACTTT.

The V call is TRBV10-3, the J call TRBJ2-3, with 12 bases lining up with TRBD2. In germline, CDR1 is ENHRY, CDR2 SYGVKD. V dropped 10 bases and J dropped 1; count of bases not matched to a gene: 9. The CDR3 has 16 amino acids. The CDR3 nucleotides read TGTGCCACCTCATGGACTAGCGGGATGGGCACAGATACGCAGTATTTT. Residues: CATSWTSGMGTDTQYF.

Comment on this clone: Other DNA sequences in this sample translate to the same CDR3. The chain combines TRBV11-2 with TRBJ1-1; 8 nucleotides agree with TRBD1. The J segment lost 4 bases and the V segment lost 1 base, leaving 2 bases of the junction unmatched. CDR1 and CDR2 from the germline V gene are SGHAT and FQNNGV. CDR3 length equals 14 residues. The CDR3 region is CASSLGTGTTEAFF. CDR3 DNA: TGTGCCAGCAGCTTAGGGACAGGGACCACTGAAGCTTTCTTT.

CDR3 protein: CASSLIGLAAPDEQFF. The CDR3 DNA follows: TGTGCCAGCAGTTTAATTGGTCTAGCGGCTCCTGATGAGCAGTTCTTC. This chain uses TRBV27 with TRBJ2-1; 7 bases fit TRBD2. This CDR3 is 16 amino acids long. Germline assignment: CDR1 MNHEY and CDR2 SMNVEV (reference sequence). Trimming at V came to 2 bases and at J to 8 bases, leaving 12 bases not matched to a gene.

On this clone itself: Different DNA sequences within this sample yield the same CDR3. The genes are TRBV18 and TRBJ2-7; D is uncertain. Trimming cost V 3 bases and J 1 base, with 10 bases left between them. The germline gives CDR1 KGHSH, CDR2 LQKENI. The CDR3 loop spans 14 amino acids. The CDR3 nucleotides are TGTGCCAGCTCACCGGGAAGACTTTCCTACGAGCAGTACTTC. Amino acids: CASSPGRLSYEQYF.

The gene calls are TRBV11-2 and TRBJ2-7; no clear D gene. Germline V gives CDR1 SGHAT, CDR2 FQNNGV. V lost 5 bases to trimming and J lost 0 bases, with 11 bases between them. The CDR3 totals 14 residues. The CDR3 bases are TGTGCCAGCAGCCTTGGGCCTCCCTCCTACGAGCAGTACTTC. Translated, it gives CASSLGPPSYEQYF.

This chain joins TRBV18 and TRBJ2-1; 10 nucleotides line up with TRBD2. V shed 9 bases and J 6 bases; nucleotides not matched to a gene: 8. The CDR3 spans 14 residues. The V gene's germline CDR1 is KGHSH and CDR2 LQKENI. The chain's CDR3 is CASETASGSNEQFF. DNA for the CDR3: TGTGCCAGTGAAACGGCTAGCGGGAGCAATGAGCAGTTCTTC.

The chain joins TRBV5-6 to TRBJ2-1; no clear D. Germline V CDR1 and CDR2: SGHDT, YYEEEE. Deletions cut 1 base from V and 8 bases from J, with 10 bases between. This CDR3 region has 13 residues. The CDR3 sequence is CASSLMGPDEQFF. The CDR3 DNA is TGTGCCAGCAGCTTGATGGGTCCGGATGAGCAGTTCTTC.

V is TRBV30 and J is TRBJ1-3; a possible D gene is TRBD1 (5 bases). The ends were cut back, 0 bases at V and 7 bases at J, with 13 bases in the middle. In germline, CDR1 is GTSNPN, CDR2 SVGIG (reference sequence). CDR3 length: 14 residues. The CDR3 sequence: CAWSVGTQMNTIYF. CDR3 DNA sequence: TGTGCCTGGAGTGTGGGGACCCAAATGAACACCATATATTTT.

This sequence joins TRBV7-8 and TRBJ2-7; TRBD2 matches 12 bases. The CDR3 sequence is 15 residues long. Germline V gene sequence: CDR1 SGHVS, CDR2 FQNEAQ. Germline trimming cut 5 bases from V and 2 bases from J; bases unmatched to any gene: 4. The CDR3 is CASSLRTSGTYEQYF. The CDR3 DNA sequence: TGTGCCAGCAGCCTAAGGACTAGCGGGACCTACGAGCAGTACTTC. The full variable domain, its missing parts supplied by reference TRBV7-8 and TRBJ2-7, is GAGVSQSPRYKVAKRGQDVALRCDPISGHVSLFWYQQALGQGPEFLTYFQNEAQLDKSGLPSDRFFAERPEGSVSTLKIQRTQQEDSAVYLCASSLRTSGTYEQYFGPGTRLTVT.